A selection of T cell receptor beta chains follows, all from one sample in a study of blood T cell repertoires in COVID-19. Method: immunoSEQ multiplex PCR; TCRdb's copy keeps in-frame clones and lacks some. The sample yields about 130,000 clones, roughly 71% seen once. The material sequenced was peripheral blood. These receptors were collected from an elderly man with acute or convalescent COVID-19. CDR3s include the opening cysteine and the closing phenylalanine or tryptophan. A D gene is named only where the DNA matches it firmly. The size field is filled for only some rows; it gives once, few, many or a size class.

>TRBD2|.|TRBJ2-7|TRBV30
CAWSPSGGINYEQYF
TGTGCCTGGAGTCCTAGCGGGGGGATAAACTACGAGCAGTACTTC
>TRBD1|.|TRBJ2-7|TRBV30
CAWTKTGPPSYEQYF
TGTGCCTGGACTAAGACAGGGCCTCCCTCCTACGAGCAGTACTTC
>.|.|TRBJ2-1|TRBV6-6
CASSGFGTQNYNEQFF
TGTGCCAGCAGTGGATTCGGGACACAGAACTACAATGAGCAGTTCTTC
>.|.|TRBJ2-2|TRBV24-1
CATSATSRVGGNTGELFF
TGTGCCACCAGCGCTACCTCCCGGGTCGGGGGAAACACCGGGGAGCTGTTTTTT
>TRBD2|once|TRBJ2-1|TRBV27
CASSPLGGEQFF
TGTGCCAGCAGCCCCCTGGGGGGGGAGCAGTTCTTC
>.|.|TRBJ1-3|TRBV29-1
CSAGESGRNTIYF
TGCAGCGCCGGAGAGTCAGGGCGAAACACCATATATTTT
>.|.|TRBJ1-1|TRBV6-5
CASRTRGMNTEAFF
TGTGCCAGCAGGACAAGGGGCATGAACACTGAAGCTTTCTTT
>.|.|TRBJ2-7|TRBV29-1
CSVVGAGEQYF
TGCAGCGTTGTAGGGGCTGGCGAGCAGTACTTC
>.|.|TRBJ2-2|TRBV2
CASSDGGPGTGELFF
TGTGCCAGCAGTGACGGGGGGCCGGGCACCGGGGAGCTGTTTTTT
>TRBD1|.|TRBJ1-5|TRBV3-1/TRBV3-2
CASSQGGGGNQPQHF
TGTGCCAGCAGCCAAGGAGGGGGCGGCAATCAGCCCCAGCATTTT
>.|few|TRBJ1-2|TRBV5-6
CASSLDRGKGGSTF
TGTGCCAGCAGCTTGGATCGAGGGAAAGGGGGTAGCACCTTC
>.|.|TRBJ1-2|TRBV11-2
CASRGRAYGYTF
TGTGCCAGCAGAGGCAGGGCCTATGGCTACACCTTC
>TRBD2|.|TRBJ2-4|TRBV7-2
CASSRGLAGAENIQYF
TGTGCCAGCAGCCGGGGACTAGCGGGGGCGGAAAACATTCAGTACTTC
>.|.|TRBJ1-2|TRBV3-1/TRBV3-2
CASSRETGNYGYTF
TGTGCCAGCAGCCGTGAAACAGGGAACTATGGCTACACCTTC
>.|few|TRBJ1-6|TRBV5-4
CASSLERAYNSPLHF
TGTGCCAGCAGCTTGGAGAGAGCCTATAATTCACCCCTCCACTTT
>.|.|TRBJ1-6|TRBV12-3/TRBV12-4
CASSYYSPLHF
TGTGCCAGCAGCTATTACTCACCCCTCCACTTT
>.|many|TRBJ1-2|TRBV27
CASRPNRIQGANYGYTF
TGTGCCAGCAGGCCAAACAGGATACAAGGAGCTAACTATGGCTACACCTTC
>.|.|TRBJ2-2|TRBV18
CASSPQGTTTGELFF
TGTGCCAGCTCACCACAAGGGACAACAACCGGGGAGCTGTTTTTT
>TRBD1|once|TRBJ2-2|TRBV5-1
CASRVGQGGTGELFF
TGCGCCAGCAGGGTTGGACAGGGTGGCACCGGGGAGCTGTTTTTT
>TRBD2|.|TRBJ2-2|TRBV9
CASSVATGGNTGELFF
TGTGCCAGCAGCGTAGCTACGGGGGGGAACACCGGGGAGCTGTTTTTT
>TRBD2|.|TRBJ2-1|TRBV7-2
CASSLGLANNEQFF
TGTGCCAGCAGCCTAGGACTAGCGAACAATGAGCAGTTCTTC
>.|.|TRBJ1-5|TRBV19
CASSIGGLDTNQPQHF
TGTGCCAGTAGTATAGGCGGTTTGGACACCAATCAGCCCCAGCATTTT
>TRBD1|.|TRBJ2-4|TRBV3-1/TRBV3-2
CASSQPGQGNIQYF
TGTGCCAGCAGCCAACCGGGACAGGGAAACATTCAGTACTTC
>.|once|TRBJ1-2|TRBV10-3
CAINHEGSYGYTF
TGTGCCATCAATCATGAGGGTAGCTATGGCTACACCTTC
>.|.|TRBJ2-3|TRBV5-1
CASSLRGPRGADTQYF
TGCGCCAGCAGCTTACGGGGGCCCCGGGGGGCAGATACGCAGTATTTT
>TRBD2|.|TRBJ2-1|TRBV5-1
CASSPGGFSYNEQFF
TGCGCCAGCAGCCCCGGGGGGTTCTCCTACAATGAGCAGTTCTTC